What follows are 21 T cell receptor beta chains derived from one specimen sequenced in a study of response to subunit inactivated influenza vaccine. TCRdb processed the RT-PCR reads anew with MiXCR; each CDR3 protein has one entry. The top ten clones hold approximately 10% of a sample with more than 150,000 distinct CDR3 sequences, about 9.3% of them seen once. The sequenced sample was non-naive T cells sorted from PBMCs, obtained on the day of vaccination. These receptors were taken from a man aged 50-59 years who received an inactivated influenza vaccine.

This clonotype was detected a few times. The chain uses TRBV9 and TRBJ2-7; TRBD2 agrees at 13 bases. With V trimmed by 3 bases and J by 7 bases, 13 bases remained unmatched. The germline gives CDR1 SGDLS, CDR2 YYNGEE. This CDR3 region has 17 residues. In DNA, the CDR3 is TGTGCCAGCAGCGAGCAGGATGGACTAGCGGGAGTTCGAGAGCAGTACTTC. It translates to CASSEQDGLAGVREQYF. Looking up the rest from reference TRBV9 and TRBJ2-7 gives the full variable domain: DSGVTQTPKHLITATGQRVTLRCSPRSGDLSVYWYQQSLDQGLQFLIQYYNGEERAKGNILERFSAQQFPDLHSELNLSSLELGDSALYFCASSEQDGLAGVREQYFGPGTRLTVT.

This clonotype was seen a few times. V gene TRBV30 combines with J gene TRBJ2-6; TRBD2 matches 7 bases. This CDR3 comprises 16 residues. Trimming at V came to 3 bases and at J to 2 bases, leaving 7 bases not matched to a gene. CDR1 is GTSNPN and CDR2 is SVGIG in the germline V gene (reference sequence). CDR3 nucleotides: TGTGCCTGGAGCCCAGCGGGGCTTACTGGGGCCAACGTCCTGACTTTC. Translated, it gives CAWSPAGLTGANVLTF.

This clonotype has ten or more counts. The rearrangement joins TRBV7-2 to TRBJ1-1; 7 bases map to TRBD1. This CDR3 is 13 amino acids long. Germline-derived CDR1 and CDR2 are SGHTA and FQGNSA. The V gene end was trimmed by 4 bases and the J gene end by 3 bases; junction bases not matched to a gene: 2. The CDR3 region is CASSYQGDTEAFF. CDR3 DNA: TGTGCCAGCAGCTACCAGGGGGACACTGAAGCTTTCTTT.

This clonotype was found a few times. This rearrangement joins TRBV5-1 to TRBJ2-5; 9 bases match TRBD2. Trimming at V came to 2 bases and at J to 0 bases, leaving 8 bases not matched to a gene. The CDR3 spans 17 residues. Germline loops: CDR1 SGHRS, CDR2 YFSETQ. The DNA of the CDR3 is TGCGCCAGCAGCTTAGGACCCGCGGGAGGGTACCAAGAGACCCAGTACTTC. Translation: CASSLGPAGGYQETQYF. Variable domain in full (rest from reference TRBV5-1 and TRBJ2-5): KAGVTQTPRYLIKTRGQQVTLSCSPISGHRSVSWYQQTPGQGLQFLFEYFSETQRNKGNFPGRFSGRQFSNSRSEMNVSTLELGDSALYLCASSLGPAGGYQETQYFGPGTRLLVL.

J is TRBJ1-5 and V is TRBV4-1; D is undetermined. Germline lookup yields CDR1 MGHRA and CDR2 YSYEKL. V was clipped by 6 bases and J by 3 bases, with 15 bases between them. CDR3 length equals 15 residues. The CDR3 nucleotides are TGCGCCAGCAGACAATATGGCGGACTCAATCAGCCCCAGCATTTT. Translated, it gives CASRQYGGLNQPQHF.

This clonotype appeared many times. One end of the junction does not line up with germline, which may come from a read error. The chain carries TRBV29-1 and TRBJ1-1; no definite D call. The CDR3 has 11 residues. Germline CDR1 reads SQVTM; CDR2 reads ANQGSEA. The CDR3 loop reads CSVEVNTEAFF. The CDR3 DNA reads TGCAGCGTAGAAGTGAACACTGAAGCTTTCTTT.

The chain links TRBV28 to TRBJ2-1, with D perhaps matching TRBD2 (5 bases). V shed 3 bases and J shed 11 bases, with 17 bases lying between them. The CDR3 covers 14 residues. Germline V CDR1 and CDR2: MDHEN, SYDVKM. The CDR3 here is CASSLEAWETQQFF. Here the CDR3 DNA reads TGTGCCAGCAGTTTGGAGGCGTGGGAAACCCAGCAGTTCTTC.

This clonotype has more than one count but fewer than ten. This chain uses TRBV19 with TRBJ2-5; D gene uncertain. The V end was cut by 3 bases, the J end by 4 bases, with 15 bases between. The CDR3 covers 15 residues. CDR1 LNHDA and CDR2 SQIVND come from the germline V gene (reference sequence). The CDR3 loop is CASSIDGYLTETQYF. The CDR3 bases are TGTGCCAGTAGTATCGACGGTTACCTCACAGAGACCCAGTACTTC.

This clonotype was observed a handful of times. J is TRBJ2-5 and V is TRBV11-2; D is possibly TRBD2 (6 bases). The germline gives CDR1 SGHAT, CDR2 FQNNGV. CDR3 length: 15 residues. V dropped 6 bases and J dropped 2 bases, with 16 bases sitting between them. The CDR3 sequence: CASRAGTGNQETQYF. The CDR3 DNA reads TGTGCCAGCAGGGCGGGAACCGGGAATCAAGAGACCCAGTACTTC.

The V gene is TRBV4-1, the J gene TRBJ1-6; 9 nucleotides line up with TRBD1. CDR3 length equals 14 residues. Per germline, CDR1 MGHRA and CDR2 YSYEKL. V dropped 1 base and J dropped 13; count of bases not matched to a gene: 5. CDR3 sequence: CASSQGQGDRPLHF. The CDR3, as DNA: TGCGCCAGCAGCCAAGGACAGGGGGATCGTCCCCTCCACTTT.

This clonotype showed up many times. The rearrangement links TRBV5-1 to TRBJ2-2; weak D call: TRBD1 (6 bases). Germline lookup yields CDR1 SGHRS and CDR2 YFSETQ. The length of the CDR3 is 12 residues. V lost 4 bases and J 16 bases, leaving 17 bases between the germline ends. CDR3: CASSGDGTHAFF. The DNA for the CDR3 is TGCGCCAGCAGCGGAGACGGGACACACGCGTTTTTT.

The chain employs TRBV19 and TRBJ2-7, with a possible D match to TRBD1 (6 bases). CDR3 length: 16 residues. The germline V gene has CDR1 LNHDA and CDR2 SQIVND (reference sequence). With 6 bases removed from V and 3 bases from J, the gap between germline ends came to 21 bases. Here the CDR3 reads CASSQEGQTPYYEQYF. The DNA for the CDR3 is TGTGCCAGTAGCCAAGAGGGACAAACGCCGTACTACGAGCAGTACTTC.

This clonotype was detected a few times. This chain links TRBV14 with TRBJ2-5, with D hard to call. The CDR3 covers 14 residues. Germline values: CDR1 SGHDN, CDR2 FVKESK. V was shortened by 0 bases and J by 1 base, with 6 bases between the two germline ends. CDR3 bases: TGTGCCAGCAGCCAAGATCAGGTCCAAGAGACCCAGTACTTC. Translated: CASSQDQVQETQYF. The whole variable domain, remainder taken from reference TRBV14 and TRBJ2-5, is EAGVTQFPSHSVIEKGQTVTLRCDPISGHDNLYWYRRVMGKEIKFLLHFVKESKQDESGMPNNRFLAERTGGTYSTLKVQPAELEDSGVYFCASSQDQVQETQYFGPGTRLLVL.

This chain links TRBV28 with TRBJ2-5, with TRBD1 as a possible D gene (5 bases). The CDR3 loop spans 18 amino acids. V shed 2 bases and J shed 5 bases, with 24 bases lying between them. Germline assignment: CDR1 MDHEN and CDR2 SYDVKM. This CDR3 is CASSLVIQGLGSAETQYF. The CDR3 bases are TGTGCCAGCAGTTTAGTTATCCAGGGCCTCGGATCGGCGGAGACCCAGTACTTC.

This clonotype occurred a few times. The rearrangement joins TRBV5-1 to TRBJ2-1; maybe TRBD2 (5 bases). The V end was cut by 4 bases, the J end by 0 bases, with 8 bases between. From germline, CDR1 is SGHRS and CDR2 YFSETQ. The CDR3 extends over 14 amino acids. CDR3 nucleotide sequence: TGCGCCAGCAGCGCCACTAGCTCCTACAATGAGCAGTTCTTC. Translated: CASSATSSYNEQFF.

The sample holds many counts of this clonotype. The chain employs TRBV2 and TRBJ2-2; no clear D gene. The CDR3 covers 13 residues. Trimming pared 3 bases from V and 5 bases from J, leaving 7 bases between. Germline-derived CDR1 and CDR2 are SNHLY and FYNNEI. The CDR3 DNA reads as TGTGCCAGCAGTGATGTCTGGACCGGGGAGCTGTTTTTT. Protein product: CASSDVWTGELFF.

This clonotype has a handful of counts. V is TRBV6-5 and J is TRBJ1-2, with unresolved D. Trimming cost V 0 bases and J 0 bases, with 8 bases left between them. The CDR3 totals 15 residues. Germline CDR1 MNHEY, CDR2 SVGAGI. The DNA of the CDR3 is TGTGCCAGCAGTTACTCGACAAGATCTAACTATGGCTACACCTTC. The encoded protein is CASSYSTRSNYGYTF.

The chain recombines TRBV2 with TRBJ2-5; D is perhaps TRBD1 (5 bases). CDR3 length: 15 residues. Trimming took off 6 bases at V and 0 bases at J, with 14 bases between the two ends. CDR1 and CDR2 (germline): SNHLY, FYNNEI. The CDR3 sequence: CASSQGAQYQETQYF. The CDR3 nucleotides read TGTGCCAGCAGCCAAGGGGCACAGTACCAAGAGACCCAGTACTTC.

The CDR3 loop reads CAISGAGSTDTQYF. Written as DNA, the CDR3 is TGTGCCATCAGTGGAGCTGGTAGCACAGATACGCAGTATTTT. This chain joins TRBV10-3 and TRBJ2-3; D is unresolved. V lost 4 bases, J lost 0 bases, and 8 bases lay in between. The CDR3 covers 14 residues. The germline gives CDR1 ENHRY, CDR2 SYGVKD.

This clonotype was counted between two and nine times. This chain joins TRBV3-1 and TRBJ2-7, with D possibly being TRBD1 or TRBD2 (5 bases each). V lost 1 base to trimming and J lost 9 bases, with 13 bases between them. Per germline, CDR1 LGHDT and CDR2 YNNKEL (reference sequence). The CDR3 sequence is 13 residues long. The CDR3 nucleotides read TGTGCCAGCAGCCAAGTCGTGGGGGTTGGGCAGTACTTC. It translates to CASSQVVGVGQYF.

The chain uses TRBV11-2 and TRBJ2-2; D may be TRBD2 (5 bases). Looked up from germline, CDR1 is SGHAT and CDR2 is FQNNGV. This CDR3 is 15 amino acids long. Between the trimmed V and J ends, which lost 5 bases and 5 bases, there was a span of 15 bases. The CDR3 DNA reads TGTGCCAGCAGCGCTCCGGGAAGGAGTACCGGGGAGCTGTTTTTT. Residues: CASSAPGRSTGELFF.